Below are 28 T cell receptor beta chains sequenced from a single sample in a study of T cell responses to AZD1222 COVID-19 vaccine (dated by TCRdb to about 2021). Library construction relied on the immunoSEQ multiplex PCR assay. The source is immuneACCESS, and TCRdb retained only in-frame sequences with V and J called. Part of the clones is not carried over; for the studies checked, unresolved V genes explain less than half of this, and the remainder is unexplained. The sample has 150,000 or so clones on record, roughly 90% of them singletons. Together, the top ten hold about 6% of the sample. The sample's time point label, in plain terms: baseline before first vaccination. Specimen: peripheral blood, collected on day 0 of AZD1222 vaccination. All receptors come from an adult in good health.

The chain is built from TRBV4-1 and TRBJ1-5; D remains ambiguous. The V end was cut by 1 base, the J end by 1 base, with 14 bases between. The CDR3 totals 17 residues. Germline V lookup: CDR1 MGHRA, CDR2 YSYEKL. The CDR3 reads CASSQGIRGGSNQPQHF. The CDR3 nucleotides are TGCGCCAGCAGCCAAGGAATCCGGGGAGGAAGCAATCAGCCCCAGCATTTT.

The rearrangement joins TRBV27 to TRBJ2-1; 8 bases are shared with TRBD1. J lost 6 bases, V lost 2 bases, and 0 bases had no gene match. From germline, CDR1 is MNHEY and CDR2 SMNVEV (reference sequence). CDR3 size: 13 residues. CDR3 DNA sequence: TGTGCCAGCAGTTTACAGGGGGCCAATGAGCAGTTCTTC. Translating gives CASSLQGANEQFF.

This chain connects TRBV6-4 to TRBJ1-5; no firm D call. Trimming took off 5 bases at V and 5 bases at J, with 19 bases between the two ends. The CDR3 runs 16 residues. Germline CDR1 MRHNA, CDR2 SNTAGT. This CDR3 reads CASSFRDAGGDQPQHF. In DNA, the CDR3 is TGTGCCAGCAGTTTCCGGGATGCTGGTGGGGATCAGCCCCAGCATTTT.

The rearrangement links TRBV15 to TRBJ1-4; D gene uncertain. Germline values: CDR1 LNHNV, CDR2 YYDKDF (reference sequence). Trimming shortened V by 0 bases and J by 6 bases, and 17 bases separated the two germline ends. The length of the CDR3 is 17 residues. The CDR3 region is CATSRDYPQTAYEKLFF. DNA for the CDR3: TGTGCCACCAGCAGAGATTATCCCCAGACTGCCTATGAAAAACTGTTTTTT.

For this clone: The sample carries other DNA sequences with the same CDR3. This chain joins TRBV20-1 and TRBJ1-2; unclear D gene. V was trimmed by 0 bases and J by 8 bases, leaving 7 bases between them. The CDR3 extends over 11 amino acids. Germline V gene lookup returns CDR1 DFQATT and CDR2 SNEGSKA (reference sequence). The DNA of the CDR3 is TGCAGTGCTAGAGACCTGGGGGGCTACACCTTC. As protein: CSARDLGGYTF.

The chain carries TRBV3-1 (or the pseudogene TRBV3-2) and TRBJ2-7, with 10 positions matching TRBD2. From germline, CDR1 is LGHDT and CDR2 YNNKEL (reference sequence). CDR3 length: 18 amino acids. J was trimmed by 2 bases and V by 1 base; bases with no gene match: 11. The CDR3 reads CASSQGGLAEPFPYEQYF. The CDR3 coding sequence is TGTGCCAGCAGCCAAGGAGGACTAGCGGAACCTTTTCCCTACGAGCAGTACTTC.

V is TRBV25-1 and J is TRBJ2-5; TRBD2 might be the D (6 bases). Trimming left V 2 bases short and J 5 bases short, with 18 bases between. This CDR3 contains 16 residues. Germline V gives CDR1 MGHDK, CDR2 SYGVNS. The CDR3 sequence is CASSEAGRGGVETQYF. As DNA, the CDR3 is TGTGCCAGCAGTGAAGCGGGGCGGGGCGGCGTGGAGACCCAGTACTTC.

The chain is built from TRBV9 and TRBJ2-1; 8 bases agree with TRBD2. Trimming cost V 0 bases and J 10 bases; bases outside gene matches: 9. Germline CDR1 reads SGDLS; CDR2 reads YYNGEE. The CDR3 covers 15 residues. The CDR3 protein is CASSVGGGLLGEQFF. The CDR3 nucleotides are TGTGCCAGCAGCGTAGGCGGGGGGCTCCTAGGAGAGCAGTTCTTC.

The chain carries TRBV5-5 and TRBJ1-4; D is possibly TRBD1 (6 bases). Trimming took 4 bases from V and 10 from J, leaving 17 bases between them. Germline V CDR1 and CDR2: SGHKS, YYEKEE (reference sequence). The length of the CDR3 is 14 residues. The CDR3 nucleotides read TGTGCCAGCAGCCCCTCCGGGACATCCCCAAAACTGTTTTTT. It yields the protein CASSPSGTSPKLFF.

This chain links TRBV27 with TRBJ1-6, with 7 nucleotides matching TRBD1. Germline values: CDR1 MNHEY, CDR2 SMNVEV (reference sequence). The CDR3 totals 15 residues. V gave up 2 bases and J gave up 8 bases; unmatched junction bases: 6. CDR3 protein: CASSLQGVGYSPLHF. In DNA, the CDR3 is TGTGCCAGCAGTTTACAGGGGGTTGGGTATTCACCCCTCCACTTT.

J is TRBJ1-1 and V is TRBV15, with D possibly matching TRBD1 (5 bases). V was shortened by 0 bases and J by 4 bases, with 12 bases between the two germline ends. CDR3 size: 15 residues. Germline CDR1 and CDR2: LNHNV and YYDKDF (reference sequence). The CDR3 region is CATSRDLGTGTEAFF. CDR3 DNA sequence: TGTGCCACCAGCAGAGATCTCGGGACGGGCACTGAAGCTTTCTTT. Drawing the rest from reference TRBV15 and TRBJ1-1, the complete variable domain is DAMVIQNPRYQVTQFGKPVTLSCSQTLNHNVMYWYQQKSSQAPKLLFHYYDKDFNNEADTPDNFQSRRPNTSFCFLDIRSPGLGDTAMYLCATSRDLGTGTEAFFGQGTRLTVV.

This sequence joins TRBV27 and TRBJ1-1, with D possibly matching TRBD1 (5 bases). V was shortened by 7 bases and J by 4 bases, with 16 bases between the two germline ends. Germline loops: CDR1 MNHEY, CDR2 SMNVEV (reference sequence). The CDR3 sequence is 14 residues long. The CDR3 loop reads CASTSLGVGTEAFF. The CDR3 bases are TGTGCCAGCACCTCGTTAGGGGTAGGCACTGAAGCTTTCTTT.

Concerning this clone itself: The conserved phenylalanine or tryptophan normally closing the CDR3 is absent here, so this likely arose from a read error. The DNA is left out, because the CDR3 cannot be placed on it with certainty; the CDR3 is given as TCRdb lists it. The chain carries TRBV27 and TRBJ2-3; the listed D gene, TRBD1, was not tested against the DNA. The CDR3 extends over 12 residues, inclusive of both ends. Germline assignment: CDR1 MNHEY and CDR2 SMNVEV (reference sequence). CDR3 in amino acids: CASSFVTGGFGI.

The chain combines TRBV27 with TRBJ1-4, with 7 bases fitting TRBD1. V was clipped by 4 bases and J by 0 bases; unmatched bases: 8. This CDR3 contains 17 residues. From germline, CDR1 is MNHEY and CDR2 SMNVEV (reference sequence). The CDR3 loop reads CASSWDRSPSTNEKLFF. CDR3 bases: TGTGCCAGCAGTTGGGACAGAAGCCCTTCAACTAATGAAAAACTGTTTTTT. Together with reference TRBV27 and TRBJ1-4, the CDR3 gives the full variable domain: EAQVTQNPRYLITVTGKKLTVTCSQNMNHEYMSWYRQDPGLGLRQIYYSMNVEVTDKGDVPEGYKVSRKEKRNFPLILESPSPNQTSLYFCASSWDRSPSTNEKLFFGSGTQLSVL.

This clone came up a few times. The chain carries TRBV6-5 and TRBJ1-2; TRBD1 is a possible D gene (6 bases). The ends were cut back, 5 bases at V and 2 bases at J, with 15 bases in the middle. This CDR3 is 15 amino acids long. CDR1 MNHEY and CDR2 SVGAGI come from the germline V gene. In DNA form, the CDR3 reads TGTGCCAGCAGTCCCTTGGGACACGGAAACTATGGCTACACCTTC. Protein: CASSPLGHGNYGYTF.

This chain joins TRBV6-6 and TRBJ2-5, with TRBD1 identical over 7 bases. Germline V gene sequence: CDR1 MNHNY, CDR2 SVGAGI (reference sequence). CDR3 length: 15 amino acids. V gave up 6 bases and J gave up 4 bases; unmatched junction bases: 11. CDR3 residues: CASSDRAGPLETQYF. DNA of the CDR3: TGTGCCAGCAGCGACAGGGCTGGCCCGTTAGAGACCCAGTACTTC.

The V gene is TRBV9, the J gene TRBJ1-3; D call uncertain. V lost 0 bases and J 4 bases, leaving 11 bases between the germline ends. This CDR3 is built from 15 residues. The V gene's germline CDR1 is SGDLS and CDR2 YYNGEE. In nucleotides, the CDR3 is TGTGCCAGCAGCGTAGGGGTAGGTCTGGGAAACACCATATATTTT. Its protein is CASSVGVGLGNTIYF. The complete variable domain, with remaining parts taken from reference TRBV9 and TRBJ1-3, reads DSGVTQTPKHLITATGQRVTLRCSPRSGDLSVYWYQQSLDQGLQFLIQYYNGEERAKGNILERFSAQQFPDLHSELNLSSLELGDSALYFCASSVGVGLGNTIYFGEGSWLTVV.

This chain links TRBV5-1 with TRBJ1-2, with a possible D match to TRBD1 (6 bases). Per germline, CDR1 SGHRS and CDR2 YFSETQ. The CDR3 contains 19 residues. Deletions cut 0 bases from V and 0 bases from J, with 21 bases between. CDR3: CASSLASGGGKLANYGYTF. The CDR3 nucleotides are TGCGCCAGCAGCTTGGCGTCCGGGGGCGGTAAATTAGCTAACTATGGCTACACCTTC.

The gene calls are TRBV6-5 and TRBJ2-1, with D perhaps matching TRBD2 (5 bases). With 5 bases removed from V and 0 bases from J, the gap between germline ends came to 11 bases. CDR1 and CDR2 from the germline V gene are MNHEY and SVGAGI. The CDR3 runs to 15 residues. The DNA for the CDR3 is TGTGCCAGCAGTAGGACTCCTCTCTCCTACAATGAGCAGTTCTTC. Its translation is CASSRTPLSYNEQFF.

V usage is TRBV7-2 and J usage is TRBJ2-5; the D is unclear. The CDR3 length is 13 residues. Germline V gene sequence: CDR1 SGHTA, CDR2 FQGNSA. With 2 bases removed from V and 4 bases from J, the gap between germline ends came to 8 bases. The CDR3 region is CASSLYGVETQYF. CDR3 in DNA: TGTGCCAGCAGCTTATACGGAGTAGAGACCCAGTACTTC.

The CDR3 bases are TGTGCCAGCAGTGAAACGACGCCGAGCTCCTATAATTCACCCCTCCACTTT. This translates into CASSETTPSSYNSPLHF. This sequence joins TRBV6-1 and TRBJ1-6; unclear D gene. Germline assignment: CDR1 MNHNS and CDR2 SASEGT. V was trimmed by 2 bases and J by 0 bases, leaving 11 bases between them. The CDR3 covers 17 residues.

This chain links TRBV27 with TRBJ1-5; tentatively, D is TRBD1 (6 bases). The germline CDR1 and CDR2 sequences are MNHEY and SMNVEV (reference sequence). The CDR3 runs 14 residues. Trimming removed 2 bases from V and 2 bases from J, with 7 bases in between. CDR3 nucleotide sequence: TGTGCCAGCAGTTTAGAGGGGGGCAATCAGCCCCAGCATTTT. This encodes CASSLEGGNQPQHF.

V and J are TRBV5-1 and TRBJ1-1, with a weak D call TRBD1 (5 bases). The CDR3 length is 14 residues. Germline values: CDR1 SGHRS, CDR2 YFSETQ. V was shortened by 4 bases and J by 4 bases, with 14 bases between the two germline ends. The CDR3 DNA sequence: TGCGCCAGCAGCAGGGGTGTAAGTGGCACTGAAGCTTTCTTT. Translated, it gives CASSRGVSGTEAFF.

The rearrangement joins TRBV10-1 to TRBJ2-5, with D possibly matching TRBD1 (6 bases). The CDR3 sequence is 13 residues long. Germline loops: CDR1 WNHNN, CDR2 SYGVQD (reference sequence). The CDR3 DNA reads as TGCGTCCTGGGGACATATGGTCAAGAGACCCAGTACTTC. Translated, it gives CVLGTYGQETQYF.

V usage is TRBV30 and J usage is TRBJ2-6, with unresolved D. V lost 8 bases to trimming and J lost 0 bases, with 17 bases between them. Germline V lookup: CDR1 GTSNPN, CDR2 SVGIG (reference sequence). The CDR3 sequence is 16 residues long. The CDR3 DNA follows: TGTGCCCGTGGCTGGGGTTCTGGCTCTGGGGCCAACGTCCTGACTTTC. It codes for CARGWGSGSGANVLTF.

The chain uses TRBV3-1 (or the pseudogene TRBV3-2) and TRBJ2-1, with TRBD1 as a possible D gene (5 bases). CDR3 length equals 15 residues. Trimming shortened V by 1 base and J by 7 bases, and 14 bases separated the two germline ends. Germline V gene lookup returns CDR1 LGHDT and CDR2 YNNKEL (reference sequence). The CDR3 sequence is CASSQGGTLQNEQFF. As DNA, the CDR3 is TGTGCCAGCAGCCAAGGGGGCACCTTACAGAATGAGCAGTTCTTC.

The chain uses TRBV6-6 and TRBJ2-5, with a tentative D call TRBD2 (6 bases). Germline V gives CDR1 MNHNY, CDR2 SVGAGI (reference sequence). This CDR3 region has 14 residues. The germline V and J ends were trimmed by 2 bases and 1 base, with 8 bases remaining between them. The CDR3 bases are TGTGCCAGCAGTTACAGGCGGGGCCAAGAGACCCAGTACTTC. Its protein is CASSYRRGQETQYF.

V and J are TRBV6-5 and TRBJ1-3; no reliable D call. Trimming stripped 2 bases from V and 2 bases from J, with 10 bases between. The germline V gene has CDR1 MNHEY and CDR2 SVGAGI. The CDR3 sequence is 15 residues long. DNA of the CDR3: TGTGCCAGCAGTTACAGACCCTTACCTGGAAACACCATATATTTT. Translating it yields CASSYRPLPGNTIYF.